This TCR beta chain was recovered during a study of T cells after yellow fever vaccination. TCRdb reprocessed the 5' RACE reads via MiXCR and lists one record per CDR3 protein. Here the sample spans approximately 250,000 distinct CDR3 sequences, roughly 3.7% being singletons. This clonotype was observed many times. The V gene's germline CDR1 is SGDLS and CDR2 YYNGEE. This CDR3 has 15 amino acids. V shed 4 bases, J shed 0 bases, and the junction held 5 bases outside the gene matches. V usage is TRBV9 and J usage is TRBJ2-3; 7 nucleotides match TRBD2. The origin of this receptor is a man aged 18 to 35 who received the YFV17D yellow fever vaccine. The sequenced sample was PBMCs, obtained 15 days after the yellow fever booster vaccination. The CDR3, as DNA: TGTGCCAGCAGCCCCGGGACTATTAGCACAGATACGCAGTATTTT. Translated, it gives CASSPGTISTDTQYF.